This entry lists 2 T cell receptor beta chains sequenced from one sample in a study of CD8 T cells in Susac syndrome. Random hexamers were used to reverse transcribe the RNA input (about 0.45 to 1 ug). TCRdb itself ran the immunoSEQ multiplex PCR reads through MiXCR, one entry per CDR3 protein. The table shows around 140,000 distinct CDR3 sequences, with over 75% occurring only once. Sequencing was carried out using CD8+ T cells from PBMCs. The receptors come from a human donor with multiple sclerosis.

This chain links TRBV7-9 with TRBJ2-4; D remains unclear. The length of the CDR3 is 15 residues. Trimming took off 4 bases at V and 0 bases at J, with 10 bases between the two ends. Germline V gene sequence: CDR1 SEHNR, CDR2 FQNEAQ (reference sequence). The DNA of the CDR3 is TGTGCCAGCAGCTCCCGGGCCGTAGCCAAAAACATTCAGTACTTC. Residues: CASSSRAVAKNIQYF.

The chain links TRBV24-1 to TRBJ2-1; 15 nucleotides line up with TRBD2. V shed 3 bases and J 10 bases; nucleotides not matched to a gene: 12. This CDR3 has 18 residues. The germline gives CDR1 KGHDR, CDR2 SFDVKD. CDR3 coding DNA: TGTGCCACCAGTGATACTAAGGGACTAGCGGGAGGCTTAGGAGAGCAGTTCTTC. Residues: CATSDTKGLAGGLGEQFF.